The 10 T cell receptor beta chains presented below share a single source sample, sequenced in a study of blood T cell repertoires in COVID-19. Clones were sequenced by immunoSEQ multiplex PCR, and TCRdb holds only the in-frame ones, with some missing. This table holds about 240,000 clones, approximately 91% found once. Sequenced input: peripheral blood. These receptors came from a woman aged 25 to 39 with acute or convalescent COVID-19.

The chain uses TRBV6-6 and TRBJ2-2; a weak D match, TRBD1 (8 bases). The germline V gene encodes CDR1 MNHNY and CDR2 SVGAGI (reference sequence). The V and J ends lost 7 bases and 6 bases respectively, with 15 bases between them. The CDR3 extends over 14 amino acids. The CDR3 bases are TGTGCCAGCACCAACACAGGGGGGGCCGGGGAGCTGTTTTTT. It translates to CASTNTGGAGELFF.

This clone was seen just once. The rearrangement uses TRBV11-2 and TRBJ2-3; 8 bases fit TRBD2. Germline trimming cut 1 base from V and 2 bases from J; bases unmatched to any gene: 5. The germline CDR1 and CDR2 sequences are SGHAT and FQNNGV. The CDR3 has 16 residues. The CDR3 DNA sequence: TGTGCCAGCAGCTTAGCGCCTAGCGGGTACACAGATACGCAGTATTTT. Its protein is CASSLAPSGYTDTQYF. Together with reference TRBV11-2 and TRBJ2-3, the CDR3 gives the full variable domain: EAGVAQSPRYKIIEKRQSVAFWCNPISGHATLYWYQQILGQGPKLLIQFQNNGVVDDSQLPKDRFSAERLKGVDSTLKIQPAKLEDSAVYLCASSLAPSGYTDTQYFGPGTRLTVL.

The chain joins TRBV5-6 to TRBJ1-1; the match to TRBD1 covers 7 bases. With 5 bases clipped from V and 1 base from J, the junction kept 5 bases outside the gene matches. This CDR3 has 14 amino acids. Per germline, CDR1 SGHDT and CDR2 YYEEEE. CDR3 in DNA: TGTGCCAGCAGACCGACAGGGCCGAACACTGAAGCTTTCTTT. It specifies CASRPTGPNTEAFF.

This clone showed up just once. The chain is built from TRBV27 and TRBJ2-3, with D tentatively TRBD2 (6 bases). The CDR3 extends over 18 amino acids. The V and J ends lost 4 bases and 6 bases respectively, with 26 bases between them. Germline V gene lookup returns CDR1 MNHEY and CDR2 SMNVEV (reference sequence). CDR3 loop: CASSYRTGTETGADTQYF. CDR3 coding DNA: TGTGCCAGCAGTTATAGAACCGGGACGGAAACGGGAGCTGATACGCAGTATTTT.

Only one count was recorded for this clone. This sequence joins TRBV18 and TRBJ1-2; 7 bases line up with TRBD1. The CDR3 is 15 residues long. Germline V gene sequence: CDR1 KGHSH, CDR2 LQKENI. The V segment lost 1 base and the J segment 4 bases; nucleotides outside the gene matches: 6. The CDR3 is CASSPLDRVTYGYTF. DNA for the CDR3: TGTGCCAGCTCACCACTTGACAGGGTAACCTATGGCTACACCTTC.

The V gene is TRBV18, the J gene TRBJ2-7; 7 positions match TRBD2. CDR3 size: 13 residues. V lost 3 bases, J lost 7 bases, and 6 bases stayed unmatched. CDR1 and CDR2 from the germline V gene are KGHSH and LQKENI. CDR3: CASSPGLPPEQYF. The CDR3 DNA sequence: TGTGCCAGCTCACCGGGACTACCTCCTGAGCAGTACTTC.

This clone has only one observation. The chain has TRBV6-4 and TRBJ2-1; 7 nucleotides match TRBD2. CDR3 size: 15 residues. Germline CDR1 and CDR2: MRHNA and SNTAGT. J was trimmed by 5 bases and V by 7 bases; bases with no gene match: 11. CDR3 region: CASTQDSSGHNEQFF. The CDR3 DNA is TGTGCCAGCACCCAAGATTCTAGCGGACACAATGAGCAGTTCTTC.

The CDR3 DNA reads as TGTGCCAGCGGGCCCGGGGGGGGAGAAAAACTGTTTTTT. Protein sequence: CASGPGGGEKLFF. This sequence joins TRBV2 and TRBJ1-4, with D tentatively TRBD1 (5 bases). Per the germline V gene, CDR1 is SNHLY and CDR2 is FYNNEI. V shed 8 bases and J shed 8 bases, with 15 bases lying between them. The CDR3 has 13 amino acids.

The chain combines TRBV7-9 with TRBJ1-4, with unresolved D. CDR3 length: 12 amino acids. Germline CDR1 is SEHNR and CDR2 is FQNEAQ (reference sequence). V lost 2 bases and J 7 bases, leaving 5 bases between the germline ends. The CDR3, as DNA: TGTGCCAGCAGCTTATTCTCTGAAAAACTGTTTTTT. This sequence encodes CASSLFSEKLFF. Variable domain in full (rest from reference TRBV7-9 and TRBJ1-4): DTGVSQNPRHKITKRGQNVTFRCDPISEHNRLYWYRQTLGQGPEFLTYFQNEAQLEKSRLLSDRFSAERPKGSFSTLEIQRTEQGDSAMYLCASSLFSEKLFFGSGTQLSVL.

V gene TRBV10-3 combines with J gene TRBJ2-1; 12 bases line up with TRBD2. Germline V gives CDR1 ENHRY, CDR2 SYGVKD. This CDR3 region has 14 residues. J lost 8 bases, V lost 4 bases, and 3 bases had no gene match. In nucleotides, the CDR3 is TGTGCCATCAGTGGACTAGCGGGAGAGGATGAGCAGTTCTTC. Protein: CAISGLAGEDEQFF.